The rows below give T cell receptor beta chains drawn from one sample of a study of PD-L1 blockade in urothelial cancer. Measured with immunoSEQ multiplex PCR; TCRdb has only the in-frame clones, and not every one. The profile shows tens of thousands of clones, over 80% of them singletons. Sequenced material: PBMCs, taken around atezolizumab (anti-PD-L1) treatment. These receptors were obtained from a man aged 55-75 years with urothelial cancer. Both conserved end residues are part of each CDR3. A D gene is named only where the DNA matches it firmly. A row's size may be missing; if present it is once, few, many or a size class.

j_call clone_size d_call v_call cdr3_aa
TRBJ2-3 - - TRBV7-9 CASSLLAPSTDTQYF
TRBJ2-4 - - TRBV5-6 CASSANLQGFENIQYF
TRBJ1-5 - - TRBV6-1 CASSVRWVSEGQSNQPQHF
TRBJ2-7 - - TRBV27 CASSRPPGMTSEQYF
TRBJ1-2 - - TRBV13 CASSTKGGAGGYTF
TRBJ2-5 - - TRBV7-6 CASSLGLFQETQYF
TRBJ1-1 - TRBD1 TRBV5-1 CASGTDGNTEAFF
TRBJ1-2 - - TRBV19 CASSIGDYGYTF
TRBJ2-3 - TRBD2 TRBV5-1 CASSAMRGGPDTQYF
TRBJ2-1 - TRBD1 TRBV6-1 CASSAGQGHNEQFF
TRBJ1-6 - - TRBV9 CASSLDARENSPLHF
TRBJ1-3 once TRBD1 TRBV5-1 CASSYFQQGGSGNTIYF
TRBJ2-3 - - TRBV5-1 CASSGIAGADTQYF
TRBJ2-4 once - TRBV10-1 CASSESRGVGNIQYF
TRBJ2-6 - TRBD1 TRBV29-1 CSVLDRGAGANVLTF
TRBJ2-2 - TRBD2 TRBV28 CASLGGMANTGELFF
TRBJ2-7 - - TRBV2 CASTTALKQYF
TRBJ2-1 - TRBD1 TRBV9 CASSGPGGGFGEQFF
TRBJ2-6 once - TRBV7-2 CASSLSARQLGANVLTF
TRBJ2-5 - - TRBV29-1 CSAGEETQYF
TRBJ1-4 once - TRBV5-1 CASSPLSGQGREKLFF
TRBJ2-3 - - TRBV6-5 CASSYSSRRADTQYF
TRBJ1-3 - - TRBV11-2 CASSPSGNTIYF
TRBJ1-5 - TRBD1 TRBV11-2 CASSCGTVLNQPQHF
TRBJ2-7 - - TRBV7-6 CASSPSTRTRFEQYF
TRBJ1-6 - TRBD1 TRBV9 CASSVGTGIPTLHF
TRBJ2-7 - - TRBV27 CASSLSFEASIRYEQYF
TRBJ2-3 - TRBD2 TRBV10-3 CATAPGLLGDTQYF
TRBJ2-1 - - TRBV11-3 CASSLAYRAGSSYNEQFF
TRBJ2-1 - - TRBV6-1 CASSERGWGAQFEQFF
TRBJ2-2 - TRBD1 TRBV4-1 CASRRTGGEGTGELFF
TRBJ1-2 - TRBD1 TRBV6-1 CASSPRGLGYTF
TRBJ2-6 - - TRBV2 CASRNQGIGANVLTF
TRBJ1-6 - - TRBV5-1 CASKGDNSPLHF
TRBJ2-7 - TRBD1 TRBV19 CASSPGTGVYEQYF
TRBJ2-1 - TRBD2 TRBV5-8 CASSLASGSFNEQFF
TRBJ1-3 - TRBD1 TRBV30 CAWSRGVHTIYF
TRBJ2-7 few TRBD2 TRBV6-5 CASTLPGGYF
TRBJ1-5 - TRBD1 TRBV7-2 CASSLTGTASPQHF
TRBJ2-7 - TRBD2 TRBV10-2 CASSLAGNSYEQYF
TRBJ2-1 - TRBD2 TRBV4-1 CASSQDEVTAGVHKNEQFF
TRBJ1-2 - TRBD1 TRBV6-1 CASTQTGVGYTF
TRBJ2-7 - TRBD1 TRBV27 CASSLLGTGGSYEQYF
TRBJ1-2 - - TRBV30 CAWVLQGTGGYTF
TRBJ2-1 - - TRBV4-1 CASSQVRRGYNEQFF
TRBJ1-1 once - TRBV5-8 CASSLARGFRTEAFF
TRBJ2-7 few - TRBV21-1 CASSLAGGCPEQYF
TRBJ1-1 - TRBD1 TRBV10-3 CAISKRQGDLVDTEAFF
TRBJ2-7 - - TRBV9 CASSATGYEQYF
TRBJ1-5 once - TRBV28 CASRGGAAGNQPQHF
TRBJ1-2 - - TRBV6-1 CASRREGLGYYGYTF
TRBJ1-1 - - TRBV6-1 CASPLGETTEAFF
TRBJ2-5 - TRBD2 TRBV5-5 CASSFPVGGEETQYF
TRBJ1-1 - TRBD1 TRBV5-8 CASSRGQGSTLNTEAFF
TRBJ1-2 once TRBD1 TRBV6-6 CAAGTGPYTF
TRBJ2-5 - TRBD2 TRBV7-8 CASSGTSGVIQETQYF